Listed here are 32 T cell receptor beta chains from one sample, sequenced in a study of T cell responses to AZD1222 COVID-19 vaccine (TCRdb year 2021). According to the study, the label for this sample's time point signals: about 28 days (+/-7) after the second vaccine dose. Libraries were made using the immunoSEQ multiplex PCR assay. What TCRdb holds here is the immuneACCESS table cut down to in-frame rearrangements. Part of the clones is not present; checked against another copy, under half of the missing clones reflect an unresolved V gene, and the others are unexplained. This sample comprises more than 150,000 clones, roughly 92% of them detected only once. The biggest ten clones account for around 1.5% of the sample. The sequencing here drew on peripheral blood, taken 28 days after the second AZD1222 dose. The receptors here all came from an adult who received the AZD1222 COVID-19 vaccine.

This clone showed up just a few times. The chain has TRBV6-2 or TRBV6-3 and TRBJ2-7, with D unclear. The CDR3 loop spans 11 amino acids. The V end lost 1 base, the J end lost 3 bases, and 1 base lay between the germline ends. Germline assignment: CDR1 MNHEY and CDR2 SVGEGT. CDR3: CASSYFYEQYF. CDR3 nucleotide sequence: TGTGCCAGCAGTTACTTCTACGAGCAGTACTTC.

The V call is TRBV11-2, the J call TRBJ1-4; possibly TRBD1 for D (5 bases). V was trimmed by 0 bases and J by 8 bases, leaving 10 bases between them. The CDR3 contains 14 residues. Per germline, CDR1 SGHAT and CDR2 FQNNGV. CDR3 loop: CASSLDLGAEKLFF. The CDR3 region has the DNA TGTGCCAGCAGCTTAGATCTAGGGGCGGAAAAACTGTTTTTT.

The chain has TRBV5-1 and TRBJ2-3; 10 nucleotides match TRBD1. This CDR3 is 13 amino acids long. Germline loops: CDR1 SGHRS, CDR2 YFSETQ. With 4 bases clipped from V and 6 bases from J, the junction kept 2 bases outside the gene matches. CDR3 DNA: TGCGCCAGCAGCGGGACAGGGGTGGATACGCAGTATTTT. Residues: CASSGTGVDTQYF.

The count of this clone is one. The chain carries TRBV30 and TRBJ1-6, with D unclear. The CDR3 consists of 14 residues. V lost 0 bases and J lost 8, with 11 bases in between. Germline CDR1 reads GTSNPN; CDR2 reads SVGIG (reference sequence). CDR3 sequence (DNA): TGTGCCTGGAGTGTTGGCAGTCTCGATTCACCCCTCCACTTT. This codes for CAWSVGSLDSPLHF. Using reference TRBV30 and TRBJ1-6 for the parts outside the CDR3, the full variable domain is SQTIHQWPATLVQPVGSPLSLECTVEGTSNPNLYWYRQAAGRGLQLLFYSVGIGQISSEVPQNLSASRPQDRQFILSSKKLLLSDSGFYLCAWSVGSLDSPLHFGNGTRLTVT.

The chain is built from TRBV30 and TRBJ1-5; no firm D call. The CDR3 loop spans 18 amino acids. CDR1 is GTSNPN and CDR2 is SVGIG in the germline V gene (reference sequence). V lost 4 bases and J 2 bases, leaving 24 bases between the germline ends. The CDR3 DNA follows: TGTGCCTGGACTAAGCGCGGGCTGATCTATTGGGGCAATCAGCCCCAGCATTTT. Translated: CAWTKRGLIYWGNQPQHF.

V usage is TRBV6-1 and J usage is TRBJ2-6, with D unresolved. Germline CDR1 and CDR2: MNHNS and SASEGT. CDR3 length equals 15 residues. V lost 2 bases and J lost 0, with 5 bases in between. The chain's CDR3 is CASSENYSGANVLTF. The CDR3 DNA sequence: TGTGCCAGCAGTGAAAATTACTCTGGGGCCAACGTCCTGACTTTC.

Only one count was recorded for this clone. V and J are TRBV19 and TRBJ1-1; D not resolved. V lost 6 bases and J 1 base, leaving 15 bases between the germline ends. In germline, CDR1 is LNHDA, CDR2 SQIVND (reference sequence). CDR3 size: 15 residues. CDR3 region: CASRITQVGNTEAFF. Here the CDR3 DNA reads TGTGCCAGTAGGATTACTCAGGTGGGGAACACTGAAGCTTTCTTT.

V is TRBV27 and J is TRBJ1-5, with TRBD1 identical over 7 bases. J lost 1 base, V lost 2 bases, and 5 bases had no gene match. The CDR3 runs to 16 residues. Germline lookup yields CDR1 MNHEY and CDR2 SMNVEV (reference sequence). The CDR3 bases are TGTGCCAGCAGTTTACGACAGGGAAGGAGCAATCAGCCCCAGCATTTT. Residues: CASSLRQGRSNQPQHF.

The gene calls are TRBV6-5 and TRBJ1-3, with 11 positions matching TRBD1. This CDR3 has 15 amino acids. The germline CDR1 and CDR2 sequences are MNHEY and SVGAGI. Trimming took 6 bases from V and 3 from J; bases not matched to a gene: 4. In DNA, the CDR3 is TGTGCCAGCAGGGAGGACAGGGGGCTTGGAAACACCATATATTTT. As protein: CASREDRGLGNTIYF.

This chain joins TRBV9 and TRBJ2-3; D is undetermined. The germline CDR1 and CDR2 sequences are SGDLS and YYNGEE. Trimming pared 4 bases from V and 7 bases from J, leaving 22 bases between. CDR3 size: 16 residues. The CDR3 DNA is TGTGCCAGCAGCCCTCTCCCGGATTATTCGGCGTATACGCAGTATTTT. It specifies CASSPLPDYSAYTQYF.

This sequence joins TRBV5-6 and TRBJ2-1; D is uncertain. This CDR3 has 11 residues. V was trimmed by 4 bases and J by 8 bases, leaving 7 bases between them. Looked up from germline, CDR1 is SGHDT and CDR2 is YYEEEE. CDR3 loop: CASSMNHEQFF. The CDR3 nucleotides read TGTGCCAGCAGCATGAACCATGAGCAGTTCTTC.

The chain carries TRBV28 and TRBJ1-2; TRBD1 matches at 7 bases. Trimming at V came to 5 bases and at J to 1 base, leaving 4 bases not matched to a gene. The CDR3 extends over 14 amino acids. CDR1 and CDR2 (germline): MDHEN, SYDVKM. The CDR3 DNA sequence: TGTGCCAGCAGTCGGAGACAGGGTAACTATGGCTACACCTTC. Its translation is CASSRRQGNYGYTF.

V gene TRBV21-1 combines with J gene TRBJ2-1; TRBD1 is the table's D call, not checked against the DNA. TRBV21-1 is a known pseudogene. The CDR3 contains 14 residues. The CDR3 loop reads CASIVGTRNNEQFF. CDR3 coding DNA: TGTGCCAGCATCGTGGGGACACGGAACAATGAGCAGTTCTTC.

The chain couples TRBV5-4 to TRBJ1-6; perhaps TRBD1 as D (5 bases). Per germline, CDR1 SGHNT and CDR2 YYREEE (reference sequence). Trimming removed 3 bases at V and 10 bases at J, with 8 bases between. The CDR3 has 12 amino acids. CDR3 sequence: CASSSGRSPLHF. For the CDR3, the DNA is TGTGCCAGCAGCTCGGGACGATCACCCCTCCACTTT.

This chain joins TRBV27 and TRBJ2-7; 7 positions match TRBD2. Germline CDR1 and CDR2: MNHEY and SMNVEV (reference sequence). This CDR3 has 15 amino acids. After removal of 6 bases from V and 4 bases from J, the junction contained 12 bases not matched to a gene. The CDR3 sequence is CASSDRAGVSYEQYF. The DNA for the CDR3 is TGTGCCAGCAGCGACCGGGCGGGGGTCTCATACGAGCAGTACTTC.

The chain has TRBV6-5 and TRBJ2-3; D is uncertain. The germline V gene encodes CDR1 MNHEY and CDR2 SVGAGI. V lost 6 bases, J lost 4 bases, and 11 bases lay in between. The CDR3 is made up of 13 amino acids. CDR3 nucleotides: TGTGCCAGCAGAGAGTCCTCGCCAGATACGCAGTATTTT. Translating gives CASRESSPDTQYF.

This sequence joins TRBV9 and TRBJ2-3; TRBD1 matches at 11 bases. The CDR3 spans 16 residues. The J segment lost 7 bases and the V segment lost 3 bases, leaving 10 bases of the junction unmatched. Germline V gene data show CDR1 as SGDLS and CDR2 as YYNGEE. Here the CDR3 reads CASSESRDRGLNTQYF. The CDR3 region has the DNA TGTGCCAGCAGCGAAAGTCGGGACAGGGGGTTAAATACGCAGTATTTT.

The chain has TRBV28 and TRBJ2-1; 7 bases line up with TRBD2. This CDR3 is built from 17 residues. Germline V lookup: CDR1 MDHEN, CDR2 SYDVKM. The J segment lost 1 base and the V segment lost 5 bases, leaving 11 bases of the junction unmatched. The CDR3 bases are TGTGCCAGCAGTAGATCCCGGGGGGTGAGGTCCTACAATGAGCAGTTCTTC. Amino acid sequence: CASSRSRGVRSYNEQFF. Based on the CDR3 plus reference TRBV28 and TRBJ2-1, the full variable domain is DVKVTQSSRYLVKRTGEKVFLECVQDMDHENMFWYRQDPGLGLRLIYFSYDVKMKEKGDIPEGYSVSREKKERFSLILESASTNQTSMYLCASSRSRGVRSYNEQFFGPGTRLTVL.

The chain uses TRBV3-1 (or the pseudogene TRBV3-2) and TRBJ2-1; 12 bases fit TRBD2. The CDR3 runs to 18 residues. CDR1 and CDR2 from the germline V gene are LGHDT and YNNKEL (reference sequence). The ends lost 0 bases at V and 4 bases at J; junction bases unmatched: 7. The CDR3 here is CASSQDPQLAGGYNEQFF. CDR3 DNA: TGTGCCAGCAGCCAAGATCCTCAACTAGCGGGGGGATACAATGAGCAGTTCTTC.

The rearrangement uses TRBV7-9 and TRBJ2-3; TRBD2 is a possible D gene (6 bases). Germline CDR1 SEHNR, CDR2 FQNEAQ (reference sequence). Trimming removed 5 bases at V and 1 base at J, with 19 bases between. CDR3 length equals 17 residues. In DNA, the CDR3 is TGTGCCAGCAGCCAGGGCCCGGGGGTCGAGGGCACAGATACGCAGTATTTT. Translating gives CASSQGPGVEGTDTQYF.

The chain uses TRBV6-5 and TRBJ1-1, with a tentative D call TRBD1 (5 bases). The CDR3 loop spans 13 amino acids. Germline CDR1 and CDR2: MNHEY and SVGAGI. The V gene lost 6 bases and the J gene lost 3 bases, with 11 bases spanning the gap. In nucleotides, the CDR3 is TGTGCCAGCAGCAACCGGGGCTACACTGAAGCTTTCTTT. Encoded protein: CASSNRGYTEAFF.

The V gene is TRBV6-4, the J gene TRBJ2-5; D is ambiguous. The length of the CDR3 is 13 residues. Germline assignment: CDR1 MRHNA and CDR2 SNTAGT. Trimming cost V 3 bases and J 3 bases, with 8 bases left between them. Here the CDR3 reads CASSDTGEETQYF. The CDR3 coding sequence is TGTGCCAGCAGTGATACTGGGGAAGAGACCCAGTACTTC.

V usage is TRBV16 and J usage is TRBJ1-5, with D perhaps TRBD1 (6 bases). Deletions cut 4 bases from V and 2 bases from J, with 12 bases between. Germline CDR1 and CDR2: KGHSY and FQNENV. This CDR3 is built from 15 residues. The CDR3 DNA reads TGTGCCAGCAGCCCCACAGGGCAGGGCAATCAGCCCCAGCATTTT. It translates to CASSPTGQGNQPQHF.

The rearrangement joins TRBV7-9 to TRBJ2-7; 7 nucleotides line up with TRBD2. Looked up from germline, CDR1 is SEHNR and CDR2 is FQNEAQ (reference sequence). The ends lost 5 bases at V and 2 bases at J; junction bases unmatched: 6. CDR3 length: 14 amino acids. The CDR3 DNA sequence: TGTGCCAGCAGCCCTAAGCGGGAAACCTACGAGCAGTACTTC. Translation: CASSPKRETYEQYF.

The chain has TRBV1 and TRBJ2-2; TRBD2 is taken as the D call from the table, unchecked against the DNA. TRBV1 is recorded as a pseudogene. The CDR3 totals 17 residues. The CDR3 here is CTSSQGGEAPNTGELFF. The CDR3 region has the DNA TGCACCAGCAGCCAAGGTGGGGAGGCCCCAAACACCGGGGAGCTGTTTTTT.

This chain connects TRBV9 to TRBJ1-2; 8 bases line up with TRBD1. The CDR3 length is 16 residues. V gave up 4 bases and J gave up 3 bases; unmatched junction bases: 11. Germline CDR1 and CDR2: SGDLS and YYNGEE. The CDR3 DNA reads as TGTGCCAGCAGCTCCCGACAGGGGCGGCATGACTATGGCTACACCTTC. This gives the protein CASSSRQGRHDYGYTF.

This chain joins TRBV6-6 and TRBJ1-5; no firm D call. Trimming removed 5 bases at V and 2 bases at J, with 22 bases between. Germline CDR1 reads MNHNY; CDR2 reads SVGAGI (reference sequence). This CDR3 comprises 18 residues. CDR3: CASSPKLGEVVGNQPQHF. CDR3 nucleotide sequence: TGTGCCAGCAGTCCCAAACTTGGGGAGGTGGTCGGCAATCAGCCCCAGCATTTT.

The gene calls are TRBV11-3 and TRBJ2-7; D assignment may be TRBD1 or TRBD2 (5 bases each). Trimming pared 2 bases from V and 7 bases from J, leaving 18 bases between. This CDR3 has 15 residues. Germline CDR1 reads SGHNT; CDR2 reads YENEEA. The CDR3 here is CASSLTGRNSGEQYF. The CDR3 DNA is TGTGCCAGCAGCTTAACAGGTCGAAACTCGGGGGAGCAGTACTTC.

The gene calls are TRBV6-1 and TRBJ2-3, with a possible D match to TRBD2 (5 bases). V dropped 2 bases and J dropped 4 bases, with 10 bases sitting between them. The CDR3 has 14 amino acids. Germline V gene sequence: CDR1 MNHNS, CDR2 SASEGT. The CDR3 coding sequence is TGTGCCAGCAGTGAATCGGAGGTCCCAGATACGCAGTATTTT. Amino acids: CASSESEVPDTQYF.

The J gene is TRBJ2-3, the V gene TRBV5-8; D remains unclear. Between the trimmed V and J ends, which lost 4 bases and 9 bases, there was a span of 15 bases. The CDR3 length is 13 residues. CDR1 and CDR2 from the germline V gene are SGHTS and YDEGEE. This CDR3 reads CASSPRALETQYF. The CDR3 DNA sequence: TGTGCCAGCAGCCCCAGAGCGTTGGAGACGCAGTATTTT.

This chain connects TRBV5-6 to TRBJ1-6; D possibly corresponds to TRBD1 (5 bases). Deletions cut 1 base from V and 7 bases from J, with 9 bases between. The CDR3 covers 14 residues. In germline, CDR1 is SGHDT, CDR2 YYEEEE. CDR3 sequence (DNA): TGTGCCAGCAGCTTGTGGGGGGGGAATTCACCCCTCCACTTT. Translating gives CASSLWGGNSPLHF.

A note on this clone: No conserved phenylalanine or tryptophan is present at the end of the CDR3, so a read error is the likely explanation. The DNA is left out, because the CDR3 cannot be placed on it with certainty; the CDR3 is given as TCRdb lists it. The chain carries TRBV6-5 and TRBJ1-2. The length of the CDR3 is 10 amino acids, counting both ends. Germline V gene sequence: CDR1 MNHEY, CDR2 SVGAGI. The CDR3 loop is CASSYSIGGI.